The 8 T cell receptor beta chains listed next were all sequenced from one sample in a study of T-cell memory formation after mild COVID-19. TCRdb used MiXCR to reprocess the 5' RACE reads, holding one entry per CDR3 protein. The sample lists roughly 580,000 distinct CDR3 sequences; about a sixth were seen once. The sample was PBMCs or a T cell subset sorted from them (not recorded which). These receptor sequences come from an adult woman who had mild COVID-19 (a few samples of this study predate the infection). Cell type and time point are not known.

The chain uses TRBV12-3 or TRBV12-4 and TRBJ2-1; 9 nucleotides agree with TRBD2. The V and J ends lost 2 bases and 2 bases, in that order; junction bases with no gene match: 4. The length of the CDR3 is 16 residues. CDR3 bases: TGTGCCAGCAGTTTAATAACTAGCGGGCCCTACAATGAGCAGTTCTTC. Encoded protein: CASSLITSGPYNEQFF.

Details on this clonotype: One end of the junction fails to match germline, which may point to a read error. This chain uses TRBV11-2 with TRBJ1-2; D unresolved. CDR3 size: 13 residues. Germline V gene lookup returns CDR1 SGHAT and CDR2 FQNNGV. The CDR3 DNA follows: TGTGCCAGCAGCGTAGATGGGCAGTATGGCTACACCTTC. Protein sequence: CASSVDGQYGYTF.

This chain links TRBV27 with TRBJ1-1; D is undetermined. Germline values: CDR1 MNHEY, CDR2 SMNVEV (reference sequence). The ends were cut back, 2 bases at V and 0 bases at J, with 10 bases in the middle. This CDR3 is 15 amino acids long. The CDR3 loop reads CASSLAATMNTEAFF. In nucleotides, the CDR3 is TGTGCCAGCAGTTTAGCGGCGACGATGAACACTGAAGCTTTCTTT.

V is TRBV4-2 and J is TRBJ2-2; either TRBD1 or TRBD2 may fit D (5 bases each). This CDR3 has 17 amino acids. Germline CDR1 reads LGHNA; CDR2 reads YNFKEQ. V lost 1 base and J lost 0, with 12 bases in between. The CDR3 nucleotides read TGTGCCAGCAGCCAAGTCACCGGGACGGCGAACACCGGGGAGCTGTTTTTT. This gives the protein CASSQVTGTANTGELFF.

CDR3 sequence: CASSVGRALGGNEQFF. The CDR3 bases are TGTGCCAGCAGTGTAGGGAGGGCCCTCGGGGGGAATGAGCAGTTCTTC. The V call is TRBV6-5, the J call TRBJ2-1, with TRBD2 matching over 7 bases. The CDR3 has 16 residues. The germline V gene has CDR1 MNHEY and CDR2 SVGAGI. V gave up 5 bases and J gave up 7 bases; unmatched junction bases: 14.

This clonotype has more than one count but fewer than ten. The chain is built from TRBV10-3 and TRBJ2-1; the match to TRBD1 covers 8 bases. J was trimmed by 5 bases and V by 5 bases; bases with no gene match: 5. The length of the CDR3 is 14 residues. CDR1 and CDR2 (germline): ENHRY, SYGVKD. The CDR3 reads CAISRTGPHNEQFF. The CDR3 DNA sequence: TGTGCCATCAGTCGGACAGGGCCCCACAATGAGCAGTTCTTC.

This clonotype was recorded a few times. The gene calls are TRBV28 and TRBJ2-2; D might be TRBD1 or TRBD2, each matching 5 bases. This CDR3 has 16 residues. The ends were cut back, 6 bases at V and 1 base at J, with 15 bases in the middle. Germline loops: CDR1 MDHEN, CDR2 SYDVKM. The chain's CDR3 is CASRLTGAGNTGELFF. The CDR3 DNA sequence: TGTGCCAGCAGACTTACAGGCGCGGGGAACACCGGGGAGCTGTTTTTT.

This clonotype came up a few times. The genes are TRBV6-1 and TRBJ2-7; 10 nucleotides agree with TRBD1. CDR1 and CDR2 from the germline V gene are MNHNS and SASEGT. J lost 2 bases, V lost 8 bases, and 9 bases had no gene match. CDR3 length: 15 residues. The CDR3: CASPSGTGVAYEQYF. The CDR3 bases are TGTGCCAGCCCCTCCGGGACAGGGGTCGCCTACGAGCAGTACTTC.